This T cell receptor (beta chain) was identified in a study of yellow fever vaccine responses in identical twins. Regarding the study as a whole: As reported, the vaccine T cell response of twins seemed partly convergent and partly personalized.

Note on this clonotype: As yet, its antigen is unknown.

TCRdb redid the calling of the RT-PCR reads with MiXCR, one entry per CDR3 protein. The sample lists around 2,400 distinct CDR3 sequences; over 70% were seen once. The CDR3 spans 15 residues. The germline gives CDR1 LGHNA, CDR2 YNFKEQ. Trimming removed 3 bases from V and 4 bases from J; junction bases left unmatched: 4. This specimen consisted of T cells from blood (PBMCs), unsorted or a sorted subset (not recorded which), obtained before or after yellow fever vaccination (not recorded which). J is TRBJ2-1 and V is TRBV4-2; 9 nucleotides match TRBD2. This receptor was obtained from a woman between 18 and 29 years old who received the yellow fever vaccine. CDR3 DNA sequence: TGTGCCAGCAGCCAGTTAGCGGGGGATTACAATGAGCAGTTCTTC. This codes for CASSQLAGDYNEQFF.